This entry is about one T cell receptor (beta chain). Sequencing was performed with immunoSEQ multiplex PCR; in TCRdb, only in-frame clones are kept and a portion is missing. The sample lists some 340,000 clones, roughly four fifths occurring once. The CDR3 covers 15 residues. Trimming left V 4 bases short and J 4 bases short, with 16 bases between. Germline CDR1 and CDR2: PRHDT and FYEKMQ (reference sequence). In terms of age and location, participants ranged from about 18 to 100 years and lived in about 25 US areas. The source of the sample is a study of blood T cell repertoires in COVID-19. This TCR was recovered from a woman aged 50 to 60 who had recovered from COVID-19. The genes are TRBV13 and TRBJ1-1, with D perhaps TRBD1 (6 bases). Sequencing was performed on PBMCs or T cells enriched from blood (not recorded which). The DNA of the CDR3 is TGTGCCAGCAGCTCCCAACAGGGTCTGGGCACTGAAGCTTTCTTT. Amino acid sequence: CASSSQQGLGTEAFF. Drawing the rest from reference TRBV13 and TRBJ1-1, the complete variable domain is AAGVIQSPRHLIKEKRETATLKCYPIPRHDTVYWYQQGPGQDPQFLISFYEKMQSDKGSIPDRFSAQQFSDYHSELNMSSLELGDSALYFCASSSQQGLGTEAFFGQGTRLTVV.